These 21 T cell receptor beta chains came from one sample sequenced in a study of T cell responses to AZD1222 COVID-19 vaccine. Here immunoSEQ multiplex PCR was the method, and the copy in TCRdb shows in-frame clones only, minus some. The sample gives approximately 190,000 clones, 80% to 90% of which show up once; less than 3% is in the top ten. This material consisted of peripheral blood, taken on day 0 of MenACWY control vaccination. These receptors came from an adult in good health.

The chain is built from TRBV14 and TRBJ1-3; D unclear. The CDR3 runs 15 residues. Germline V gives CDR1 SGHDN, CDR2 FVKESK. The germline V and J ends were trimmed by 5 bases and 1 base, with 12 bases remaining between them. CDR3 sequence reads: CASSTRAGSGNTIYF. The CDR3 nucleotides are TGTGCCAGCAGCACCCGTGCGGGGTCTGGAAACACCATATATTTT.

Only one count was recorded for this clone. The rearrangement joins TRBV5-5 to TRBJ2-7; D is ambiguous. The CDR3 is 15 amino acids. V lost 3 bases and J lost 3, with 16 bases in between. The germline V gene encodes CDR1 SGHKS and CDR2 YYEKEE (reference sequence). The CDR3 region is CASSSTYSILYEQYF. Here the CDR3 DNA reads TGTGCCAGCAGCTCGACATATAGCATCCTCTACGAGCAGTACTTC. The complete variable domain, with remaining parts taken from reference TRBV5-5 and TRBJ2-7, reads DAGVTQSPTHLIKTRGQQVTLRCSPISGHKSVSWYQQVLGQGPQFIFQYYEKEERGRGNFPDRFSARQFPNYSSELNVNALLLGDSALYLCASSSTYSILYEQYFGPGTRLTVT.

This rearrangement joins TRBV6-1 to TRBJ2-7, with 8 nucleotides matching TRBD2. The CDR3 totals 16 residues. Per germline, CDR1 MNHNS and CDR2 SASEGT. The V and J ends lost 4 bases and 0 bases, in that order; junction bases with no gene match: 8. CDR3 nucleotide sequence: TGTGCCAGCAGTGCGTTACTGGGGACTAGCTCCTACGAGCAGTACTTC. Translation gives CASSALLGTSSYEQYF.

The CDR3 spells CASSLNPGTASTDTQYF. In DNA, the CDR3 is TGTGCCAGCAGCTTAAACCCCGGGACCGCATCAACAGATACGCAGTATTTT. The chain recombines TRBV7-3 with TRBJ2-3, with D tentatively TRBD1 or TRBD2 (5 bases each). The CDR3 loop spans 17 amino acids. The ends were cut back, 1 base at V and 3 bases at J, with 17 bases in the middle. Germline-derived CDR1 and CDR2 are SGHTA and FQGTGA.

The sample holds a few counts of this clone. The chain joins TRBV5-1 to TRBJ2-7, with D unclear. This CDR3 has 18 residues. V was pared by 4 bases and J by 0 bases, with 23 bases between. Per germline, CDR1 SGHRS and CDR2 YFSETQ. The CDR3 loop reads CASSPEGLGFLSSYEQYF. The CDR3 DNA follows: TGCGCCAGCAGCCCGGAAGGCCTGGGTTTCCTGAGCTCCTACGAGCAGTACTTC.

V is TRBV19 and J is TRBJ1-4, with 8 nucleotides matching TRBD1. V lost 9 bases to trimming and J lost 0 bases; unmatched junction nucleotides: 9. The V gene's germline CDR1 is LNHDA and CDR2 SQIVND (reference sequence). The CDR3 runs 16 residues. The chain's CDR3 is CASNGQGLATNEKLFF. In nucleotides, the CDR3 is TGTGCCAGCAATGGACAGGGACTTGCAACTAATGAAAAACTGTTTTTT.

This sequence joins TRBV5-6 and TRBJ2-7; D is tentatively TRBD1 or TRBD2 (5 bases each). CDR1 is SGHDT and CDR2 is YYEEEE in the germline V gene. This CDR3 has 15 amino acids. The V end was cut by 3 bases, the J end by 3 bases, with 16 bases between. The CDR3 coding sequence is TGTGCCAGCAGCTCCAAAGGGACGGTTCTCTACGAGCAGTACTTC. Amino acid sequence: CASSSKGTVLYEQYF.

The rearrangement links TRBV12-3 or TRBV12-4 to TRBJ1-2; no clear D. CDR3 length: 12 amino acids. V shed 1 base and J shed 8 bases, with 8 bases lying between them. CDR3 loop: CASSLVPRGYTF. In nucleotides, the CDR3 is TGTGCCAGCAGTTTAGTGCCAAGGGGCTACACCTTC.

The chain couples TRBV21-1 to TRBJ1-6; the table calls TRBD1, which could not be checked here. TRBV21-1 is reported as a pseudogene. The CDR3 has 16 amino acids. The CDR3 sequence: CASSRDRSSYNSPLHF. CDR3 bases: TGTGCCAGCAGCCGGGACAGGAGCTCCTATAATTCACCCCTCCACTTT.

This rearrangement joins TRBV28 to TRBJ1-1, with D possibly being TRBD1 (6 bases). Trimming removed 2 bases from V and 2 bases from J, with 15 bases in between. Germline-derived CDR1 and CDR2 are MDHEN and SYDVKM. CDR3 length: 16 residues. DNA of the CDR3: TGTGCCAGCAGTTTAATACAGGGAAGGGGTAACACTGAAGCTTTCTTT. This translates into CASSLIQGRGNTEAFF. The full variable domain, rest sourced from reference TRBV28 and TRBJ1-1, is DVKVTQSSRYLVKRTGEKVFLECVQDMDHENMFWYRQDPGLGLRLIYFSYDVKMKEKGDIPEGYSVSREKKERFSLILESASTNQTSMYLCASSLIQGRGNTEAFFGQGTRLTVV.

J is TRBJ1-1 and V is TRBV28; 7 bases map to TRBD1. The CDR3 sequence is 14 residues long. Germline assignment: CDR1 MDHEN and CDR2 SYDVKM. The junction had 7 bases not matched to a gene; V was cut back by 9 bases and J by 0 bases. The CDR3 DNA sequence: TGTGCCAGTATTACGGGACAGATGAACACTGAAGCTTTCTTT. It specifies CASITGQMNTEAFF.

The genes are TRBV4-1 and TRBJ2-7; D possibly corresponds to TRBD1 (5 bases). V dropped 2 bases and J dropped 8 bases, with 10 bases sitting between them. The CDR3 extends over 12 amino acids. Germline values: CDR1 MGHRA, CDR2 YSYEKL. The CDR3: CASSQPGAKQYF. CDR3 nucleotide sequence: TGCGCCAGCAGCCAACCTGGGGCAAAGCAGTACTTC.

The rearrangement uses TRBV28 and TRBJ1-2; no clear D. V was clipped by 6 bases and J by 0 bases, with 11 bases between them. There are 14 residues in the CDR3. Germline assignment: CDR1 MDHEN and CDR2 SYDVKM. The CDR3 region is CASRLTKSNYGYTF. DNA for the CDR3: TGTGCCAGCAGGCTGACAAAGTCTAACTATGGCTACACCTTC.

V gene TRBV11-2 combines with J gene TRBJ2-1; D not resolved. This CDR3 spans 16 amino acids. Germline V gene sequence: CDR1 SGHAT, CDR2 FQNNGV. V was shortened by 2 bases and J by 3 bases, with 14 bases between the two germline ends. The CDR3 loop reads CASSLLRGKLYNEQFF. CDR3 nucleotides: TGTGCCAGCAGCTTACTCCGCGGCAAGCTCTACAATGAGCAGTTCTTC.

This clone was seen more than once but under ten times. The DNA of the CDR3 is TGTGCCAGTAGTACGCAGGGTCTGATAGAGACCCAGTACTTC. Its protein is CASSTQGLIETQYF. The V gene is TRBV19, the J gene TRBJ2-5; D might be TRBD1 (5 bases). The V gene lost 4 bases and the J gene lost 4 bases, with 13 bases spanning the gap. This CDR3 is 14 amino acids long. Per the germline V gene, CDR1 is LNHDA and CDR2 is SQIVND (reference sequence).

The gene calls are TRBV4-3 and TRBJ1-1, with D hard to call. The CDR3 loop spans 14 amino acids. V was cut by 0 bases and J by 5 bases, with 10 bases left in between. From germline, CDR1 is LGHNA and CDR2 YSLEER. The DNA for the CDR3 is TGCGCCAGCAGCCAAGATAGAGGGTATACTGAAGCTTTCTTT. Translated: CASSQDRGYTEAFF.

The CDR3: CASSFGGEAFF. CDR3 in DNA: TGTGCCAGCAGTTTTGGGGGGGAAGCTTTCTTT. The rearrangement uses TRBV12-3 or TRBV12-4 and TRBJ1-1; possibly TRBD1 for D (5 bases). This CDR3 is 11 amino acids long. Trimming shortened V by 3 bases and J by 8 bases, and 7 bases separated the two germline ends.

The gene calls are TRBV7-2 and TRBJ2-1; D is tentatively TRBD1 or TRBD2 (5 bases each). This CDR3 is 14 amino acids long. V shed 5 bases and J shed 6 bases, with 14 bases lying between them. Per germline, CDR1 SGHTA and CDR2 FQGNSA. CDR3 DNA: TGTGCCAGCAGCCCGAGTCGAGGGGTCAATGAGCAGTTCTTC. This sequence encodes CASSPSRGVNEQFF.

The J gene is TRBJ2-7, the V gene TRBV4-1; 10 nucleotides agree with TRBD2. Germline loops: CDR1 MGHRA, CDR2 YSYEKL. This CDR3 comprises 16 residues. With V trimmed by 0 bases and J by 7 bases, 9 bases remained unmatched. The CDR3 sequence: CASSQDGPSGSREQYF. In DNA, the CDR3 is TGCGCCAGCAGCCAAGATGGGCCTAGCGGGAGTCGGGAGCAGTACTTC.

V and J are TRBV2 and TRBJ2-7; unclear D gene. CDR1 is SNHLY and CDR2 is FYNNEI in the germline V gene. V lost 8 bases, J lost 3 bases, and 17 bases lay in between. The CDR3 has 14 amino acids. The CDR3 is CASLRPGRGYEQYF. CDR3 nucleotides: TGTGCCAGCCTCCGACCTGGCCGCGGCTACGAGCAGTACTTC.

The rearrangement joins TRBV18 to TRBJ2-2, with 13 bases that match TRBD2. Losses at the gene ends were 3 bases for V and 0 bases for J; bases not matched to a gene: 4. Per germline, CDR1 KGHSH and CDR2 LQKENI. There are 18 residues in the CDR3. The chain's CDR3 is CASSPYGTSGTNTGELFF. The CDR3, as DNA: TGTGCCAGCTCACCTTACGGGACTAGCGGGACGAACACCGGGGAGCTGTTTTTT.